Presented here are 22 T cell receptor beta chains from one specimen sequenced in a study of CXCR3-negative and CXCR3-positive naive CD8 T cells (dated by TCRdb to about 2019). The sample was run on a NextSeq 550. The Human TCR Profiling Kit (MiLaboratory) was used to make UMI-labeled 5' RACE TRB cDNA libraries. One entry per CDR3 protein sequence results from the TCRdb reprocessing of the reads, with DNA left out. The record for this sample contains fewer than 80,000 distinct CDR3 sequences. The ten biggest clones cover roughly 4.2% of the sample. The sequenced sample was naive CXCR3- CD8+ T cells from blood. The cell subset or site label, as the study defines it: CD45RO-CCR7+CD27+CD95- naive CD8+ T cells lacking CXCR3 (TNR3-). The receptors come from a human donor in good health. Some clones in this sample may be carry-over from other donors' samples.

The chain recombines TRBV12-3 or TRBV12-4 with TRBJ1-5; the TRBD1 assignment by TCRdb is unverifiable without DNA. This CDR3 has 14 residues. The CDR3 loop is CASSVPGYNQPQHF.

The chain links TRBV29-1 to TRBJ1-2; absent DNA, TCRdb's TRBD1 call cannot be checked. Germline V gene data show CDR1 as SQVTM and CDR2 as ANQGSEA. This CDR3 has 16 amino acids. The chain's CDR3 is CSVEPPGAGEHYGYTF.

V and J are TRBV20-1 and TRBJ2-1. CDR1 and CDR2 from the germline V gene are DFQATT and SNEGSKA (reference sequence). CDR3 length: 16 amino acids. The chain's CDR3 is CSARDYLYLDPDEQFF.

This chain joins TRBV3-1 and TRBJ1-2; TCRdb proposes TRBD1, but this gene call is untestable without DNA. The length of the CDR3 is 15 residues. Germline loops: CDR1 LGHDT, CDR2 YNNKEL (reference sequence). This chain's CDR3 is CASSQPPGQGNGYTF.

The genes are TRBV14 and TRBJ2-1; TCRdb designates TRBD2, a call that cannot be tested without DNA. The CDR3 is 17 amino acids. CDR1 SGHDN and CDR2 FVKESK come from the germline V gene. The CDR3 reads CASSHVLAGGSYNEQFF.

This chain links TRBV6-5 with TRBJ2-7; TCRdb lists TRBD1, though no DNA is available to test this call. The CDR3 contains 16 residues. The germline V gene encodes CDR1 MNHEY and CDR2 SVGAGI. The CDR3 here is CASSQSPGQGAHEQYF.

The chain joins TRBV14 to TRBJ2-7; TCRdb's D gene call, TRBD2, goes unchecked for lack of DNA. The CDR3 totals 15 residues. Germline V CDR1 and CDR2: SGHDN, FVKESK. The chain's CDR3 is CASSHRLAGSYEQYF.

The V and J genes are TRBV12-3 or TRBV12-4 and TRBJ2-5; TCRdb's D gene call, TRBD1, goes unchecked for lack of DNA. The CDR3 sequence is 16 residues long. The CDR3 sequence is CASRPGTGVPRETQYF.

This rearrangement joins TRBV6-2 or TRBV6-3 to TRBJ2-5; TCRdb's D call of TRBD1 is untestable without DNA. The CDR3 runs to 17 residues. CDR1 and CDR2 (germline): MNHEY, SVGEGT. This CDR3 is CASSYSTLLGTGETQYF.

This chain connects TRBV7-2 to TRBJ1-5. This CDR3 is 16 amino acids long. CDR1 is SGHTA, CDR2 FQGNSA, per germline. The CDR3 sequence is CASSSLPPGANQPQHF.

The rearrangement links TRBV4-3 to TRBJ2-7; the TCRdb call, TRBD2, lacks DNA for checking. The CDR3 totals 15 residues. The germline V gene encodes CDR1 LGHNA and CDR2 YSLEER. The CDR3 loop is CASSQASGGPYEQYF.

This chain uses TRBV14 with TRBJ2-7. There are 14 residues in the CDR3. The germline V gene has CDR1 SGHDN and CDR2 FVKESK. CDR3 residues: CASSQEALDYEQYF.

The gene calls are TRBV12-3 or TRBV12-4 and TRBJ1-2; the D call from TCRdb, TRBD1, cannot be confirmed without DNA. The CDR3 runs to 13 residues. The CDR3 sequence: CASTDGGADGYTF.

The CDR3 protein is CASSPPESGELFF. The chain links TRBV7-8 to TRBJ2-2; TCRdb indicates TRBD1, and absent DNA this call remains unverified. CDR3 length: 13 residues. Germline V gene lookup returns CDR1 SGHVS and CDR2 FQNEAQ.

The chain recombines TRBV29-1 with TRBJ2-7; the D call of TRBD1 rests on TCRdb alone, since no DNA is present to check it. Germline V lookup: CDR1 SQVTM, CDR2 ANQGSEA. The CDR3 sequence is 11 residues long. CDR3 region: CSAGQVSEQYF.

This chain uses TRBV5-1 with TRBJ2-7; TCRdb's D gene call, TRBD2, goes unchecked for lack of DNA. In germline, CDR1 is SGHRS, CDR2 YFSETQ. The CDR3 has 15 amino acids. CDR3 region: CASSLGLALTYEQYF.

The V and J genes are TRBV5-1 and TRBJ2-3; the D call from TCRdb, TRBD1, cannot be confirmed without DNA. In germline, CDR1 is SGHRS, CDR2 YFSETQ. The CDR3 is made up of 15 amino acids. The CDR3 spells CASSFRQGLTDTQYF.

The chain joins TRBV12-3 or TRBV12-4 to TRBJ1-4; there is no DNA to check the TCRdb D call of TRBD1. This CDR3 comprises 15 residues. The CDR3 spells CASSPGGVNREKLFF.

This sequence joins TRBV6-2 or TRBV6-3 and TRBJ1-2; TCRdb picks TRBD1, but there is no DNA to check that call. The germline CDR1 and CDR2 sequences are MNHEY and SVGEGT. This CDR3 contains 16 residues. CDR3 loop: CASSYVTGSILRGYTF.

The chain recombines TRBV5-4 with TRBJ2-3; the TRBD2 assignment by TCRdb is unverifiable without DNA. This CDR3 spans 17 amino acids. The V gene's germline CDR1 is SGHNT and CDR2 YYREEE (reference sequence). The CDR3: CASSPGRGSGSPDTQYF. Supplemented by reference TRBV5-4 and TRBJ2-3, the full variable domain reads ETGVTQSPTHLIKTRGQQVTLRCSSQSGHNTVSWYQQALGQGPQFIFQYYREEENGRGNFPPRFSGLQFPNYSSELNVNALELDDSALYLCASSPGRGSGSPDTQYFGPGTRLTVL.

The V and J genes are TRBV20-1 and TRBJ2-2; TCRdb lists TRBD2, though no DNA is available to test this call. This CDR3 has 16 residues. Germline V gives CDR1 DFQATT, CDR2 SNEGSKA (reference sequence). The CDR3 is CSARSPSGGDTGELFF.

The genes are TRBV20-1 and TRBJ2-7. Germline lookup yields CDR1 DFQATT and CDR2 SNEGSKA (reference sequence). The CDR3 is 11 amino acids. The CDR3 spells CSVGDSLEQYF.